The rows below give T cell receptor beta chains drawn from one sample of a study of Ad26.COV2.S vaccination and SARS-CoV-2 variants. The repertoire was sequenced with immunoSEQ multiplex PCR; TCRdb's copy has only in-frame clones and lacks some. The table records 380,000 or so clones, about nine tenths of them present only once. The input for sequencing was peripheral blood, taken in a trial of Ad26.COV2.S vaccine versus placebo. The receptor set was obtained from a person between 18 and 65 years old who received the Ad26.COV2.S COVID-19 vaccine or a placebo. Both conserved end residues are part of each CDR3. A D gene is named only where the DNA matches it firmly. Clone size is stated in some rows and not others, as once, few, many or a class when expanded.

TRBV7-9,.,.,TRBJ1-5,CASSSSADNQPQHF,TGTGCCAGCAGCTCCTCAGCGGACAATCAGCCCCAGCATTTT
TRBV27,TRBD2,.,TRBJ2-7,CASSLTSGGVYEQYF,TGTGCCAGCAGTCTCACTAGCGGGGGGGTCTACGAGCAGTACTTC
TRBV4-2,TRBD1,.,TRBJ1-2,CASSQTSSAGGIGYTF,TGTGCCAGCAGCCAAACCTCCTCGGCAGGGGGCATAGGCTACACCTTC
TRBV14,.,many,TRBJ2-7,CASSQDDYEQYF,TGTGCCAGCAGCCAAGACGACTACGAGCAGTACTTC
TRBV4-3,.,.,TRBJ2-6,CASSQGTSGANVLTF,TGCGCCAGCAGCCAAGGAACCTCTGGGGCCAACGTCCTGACTTTC
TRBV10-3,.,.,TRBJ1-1,CAISAPETLGTEAFF,TGTGCCATCAGTGCTCCAGAGACCCTCGGCACTGAAGCTTTCTTT
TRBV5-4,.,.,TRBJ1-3,CASSGDPRSGNTIYF,TGTGCCAGCAGCGGGGACCCCCGCTCTGGAAACACCATATATTTT
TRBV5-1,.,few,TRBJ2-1,CASSLAPRRDEQFF,TGCGCCAGCAGCTTGGCCCCCAGAAGGGATGAGCAGTTCTTC
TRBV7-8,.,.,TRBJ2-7,CASSLESSGMDEQYF,TGTGCCAGCAGCTTAGAATCATCAGGCATGGACGAGCAGTACTTC
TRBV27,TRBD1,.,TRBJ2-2,CASSLPSTGGGELFF,TGTGCCAGCAGTTTACCATCGACAGGGGGCGGGGAGCTGTTTTTT
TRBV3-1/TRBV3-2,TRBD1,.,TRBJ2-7,CASSLTGTGGYEQYF,TGTGCCAGCAGCCTAACCGGGACAGGGGGCTACGAGCAGTACTTC
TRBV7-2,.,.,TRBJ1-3,CASSRSGNTIYF,TGTGCCAGCAGCCGAAGTGGAAACACCATATATTTT
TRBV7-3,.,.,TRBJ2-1,CASSPTSGLGNEQFF,TGTGCCAGCAGCCCTACAAGTGGGTTAGGGAATGAGCAGTTCTTC
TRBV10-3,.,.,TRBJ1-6,CAISHAGTGNSPLHF,TGTGCCATCAGCCATGCCGGGACGGGTAATTCACCCCTCCACTTT
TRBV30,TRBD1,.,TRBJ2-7,CAYNRQGAEEQYF,TGTGCCTACAACAGACAGGGGGCTGAAGAGCAGTACTTC
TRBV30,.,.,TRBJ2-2,CAWTGRYTGELFF,TGTGCCTGGACAGGGAGGTACACCGGGGAGCTGTTTTTT